This passage covers 16 T cell receptor beta chains from one sample sequenced in a study of blood T cell repertoires in COVID-19. TCRdb's table, derived via immunoSEQ multiplex PCR, lists solely in-frame clones and lacks some. The data contain over 350,000 clones, around nine tenths of them singletons. Sequenced material: PBMCs or T cells enriched from blood (not recorded which). The receptors originated from a woman under 40 with acute COVID-19.

The chain employs TRBV29-1 and TRBJ2-2; 7 bases line up with TRBD2. CDR3 length: 14 amino acids. From germline, CDR1 is SQVTM and CDR2 ANQGSEA. V lost 8 bases to trimming and J lost 5 bases; unmatched junction nucleotides: 11. CDR3 in DNA: TGCAGCACCCCCGGGCGGGGGTTTACCGGGGAGCTGTTTTTT. Its protein product is CSTPGRGFTGELFF.

The J gene is TRBJ2-1, the V gene TRBV7-2; TRBD2 matches at 10 bases. This CDR3 has 15 residues. CDR1 and CDR2 (germline): SGHTA, FQGNSA. Trimming took 5 bases from V and 7 from J; bases not matched to a gene: 8. CDR3 DNA sequence: TGTGCCAGCAGCCGCGGGCTAGCGGGGGATAATGAGCAGTTCTTC. It encodes CASSRGLAGDNEQFF. Together with reference TRBV7-2 and TRBJ2-1, the CDR3 gives the full variable domain: GAGVSQSPSNKVTEKGKDVELRCDPISGHTALYWYRQSLGQGLEFLIYFQGNSAPDKSGLPSDRFSAERTGGSVSTLTIQRTQQEDSAVYLCASSRGLAGDNEQFFGPGTRLTVL.

The chain employs TRBV10-3 and TRBJ1-6; 7 bases agree with TRBD1. V lost 5 bases to trimming and J lost 8 bases; unmatched junction nucleotides: 9. The germline V gene has CDR1 ENHRY and CDR2 SYGVKD. The CDR3 runs to 15 residues. The CDR3 DNA reads as TGTGCCATCAGTAATCGACAGGGAAACTATTCACCCCTCCACTTT. It encodes CAISNRQGNYSPLHF.

This rearrangement joins TRBV9 to TRBJ2-3, with 10 positions matching TRBD2. Germline V CDR1 and CDR2: SGDLS, YYNGEE. Unmatched junction bases numbered 23, after V lost 0 bases and J lost 1 base. The CDR3 spans 23 residues. The CDR3 region is CASSVGFWGRASGGRSRTDTQYF. Written as DNA, the CDR3 is TGTGCCAGCAGCGTAGGGTTCTGGGGACGGGCTAGCGGGGGACGATCGCGCACAGATACGCAGTATTTT.

This chain joins TRBV19 and TRBJ2-5, with TRBD2 identical over 11 bases. The CDR3 has 15 residues. Trimming at V came to 5 bases and at J to 3 bases, leaving 5 bases not matched to a gene. CDR1 and CDR2 from the germline V gene are LNHDA and SQIVND (reference sequence). The CDR3 DNA follows: TGTGCCAGTAGTTCGACTAGCGGGGCAGAAGAGACCCAGTACTTC. Its translation is CASSSTSGAEETQYF.

V gene TRBV3-1 (or the pseudogene TRBV3-2) combines with J gene TRBJ1-2; D might be TRBD1 (5 bases). Germline V CDR1 and CDR2: LGHDT, YNNKEL (reference sequence). Trimming removed 3 bases from V and 6 bases from J, with 11 bases in between. CDR3 length equals 13 residues. The CDR3 loop reads CASSHLSTDGYTF. DNA of the CDR3: TGTGCCAGCAGCCATTTATCGACAGATGGCTACACCTTC.

The rearrangement links TRBV30 to TRBJ2-2, with 9 bases matching TRBD2. The CDR3 is 18 residues long. Looked up from germline, CDR1 is GTSNPN and CDR2 is SVGIG (reference sequence). V was pared by 0 bases and J by 2 bases, with 10 bases of the junction left unmatched. CDR3 in DNA: TGTGCCTGGAGTGTAAGCGGAGCGGGGGGCGTTAACACCGGGGAGCTGTTTTTT. This gives the protein CAWSVSGAGGVNTGELFF.

The chain combines TRBV5-4 with TRBJ1-5; possibly TRBD1 for D (6 bases). The CDR3 contains 16 residues. Germline lookup yields CDR1 SGHNT and CDR2 YYREEE (reference sequence). The V and J ends lost 8 bases and 0 bases respectively, with 18 bases between them. The CDR3 nucleotides read TGTGCCAGACGAATTACCGGGACAAATAGCAATCAGCCCCAGCATTTT. It yields the protein CARRITGTNSNQPQHF.

The chain combines TRBV5-1 with TRBJ1-1; the match to TRBD1 covers 8 bases. Germline V CDR1 and CDR2: SGHRS, YFSETQ. The ends lost 4 bases at V and 6 bases at J; junction bases unmatched: 14. This CDR3 has 16 residues. The chain's CDR3 is CASSTDRVRFDSEAFF. In DNA form, the CDR3 reads TGCGCCAGCAGCACGGACAGGGTGCGGTTTGACTCTGAAGCTTTCTTT.

CDR3 in amino acids: CASSNSRNSPLHF. CDR3 nucleotides: TGTGCCAGCAGTAATTCCCGGAATTCACCCCTCCACTTT. This chain connects TRBV27 to TRBJ1-6; D gene uncertain. Germline V CDR1 and CDR2: MNHEY, SMNVEV (reference sequence). V lost 5 bases to trimming and J lost 7 bases, with 9 bases between them. This CDR3 has 13 residues.

The chain couples TRBV6-5 to TRBJ2-5; D perhaps matches TRBD2 (6 bases). Germline V gene data show CDR1 as MNHEY and CDR2 as SVGAGI. The CDR3 loop spans 14 amino acids. V shed 8 bases and J shed 1 base, with 14 bases lying between them. The DNA for the CDR3 is TGTGCCAGCGCGAGGGCGGGACCCCAAGAGACCCAGTACTTC. Its translation is CASARAGPQETQYF.

The chain is built from TRBV5-5 and TRBJ1-4, with TRBD1 matching 12 bases. Germline CDR1 SGHKS, CDR2 YYEKEE (reference sequence). This CDR3 is built from 15 residues. The V segment lost 5 bases and the J segment 7 bases; nucleotides outside the gene matches: 6. The CDR3 region has the DNA TGTGCCAGCAGTAGACCGGGACAGGGGGCTGAAAAACTGTTTTTT. This codes for CASSRPGQGAEKLFF.

The chain links TRBV6-5 to TRBJ2-3, with D maybe TRBD1 (6 bases). Germline V CDR1 and CDR2: MNHEY, SVGAGI. This CDR3 has 14 residues. V was trimmed by 8 bases and J by 0 bases, leaving 12 bases between them. The CDR3 here is CASYRAVSTDTQYF. CDR3 DNA sequence: TGTGCCAGCTACAGGGCCGTTAGCACAGATACGCAGTATTTT.

The chain joins TRBV18 to TRBJ2-7, with D tentatively TRBD2 (6 bases). The CDR3 has 15 residues. Trimming removed 3 bases at V and 2 bases at J, with 14 bases between. The germline CDR1 and CDR2 sequences are KGHSH and LQKENI. CDR3 region: CASSPPLREAYEQYF. The CDR3 coding sequence is TGTGCCAGCTCACCCCCTCTCAGGGAGGCCTACGAGCAGTACTTC.

In this sample, this clone turned up a few times. Other nucleotide sequences from this sample produce the same CDR3. The chain is built from TRBV18 and TRBJ1-2; 7 nucleotides match TRBD1. The CDR3 length is 14 residues. V lost 2 bases and J lost 2; bases outside the gene matches: 2. The germline V gene has CDR1 KGHSH and CDR2 LQKENI. CDR3 nucleotide sequence: TGTGCCAGCTCACCAGCGGGACAGAACTATGGCTACACCTTC. Protein product: CASSPAGQNYGYTF.

The CDR3 DNA is TGTGCCAGCAGCTTGGCGGTCGGGAGCACGCAAGAGACCCAGTACTTC. Translation gives CASSLAVGSTQETQYF. The V call is TRBV7-2, the J call TRBJ2-5; D may be TRBD2 (6 bases). CDR3 length: 16 residues. The V gene lost 3 bases and the J gene lost 2 bases, with 16 bases spanning the gap. Per the germline V gene, CDR1 is SGHTA and CDR2 is FQGNSA.